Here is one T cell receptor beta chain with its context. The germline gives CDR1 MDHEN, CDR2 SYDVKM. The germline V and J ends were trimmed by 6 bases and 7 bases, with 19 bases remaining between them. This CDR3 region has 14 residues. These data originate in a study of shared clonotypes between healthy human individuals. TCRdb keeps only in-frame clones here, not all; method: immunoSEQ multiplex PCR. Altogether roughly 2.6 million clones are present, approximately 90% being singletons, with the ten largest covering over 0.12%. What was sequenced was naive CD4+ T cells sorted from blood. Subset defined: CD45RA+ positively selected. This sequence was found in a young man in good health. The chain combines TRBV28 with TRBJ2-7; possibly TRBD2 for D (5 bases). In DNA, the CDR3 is TGTGCCAGCAGACTCCCACTCGGGGTTGGTGAGCAGTACTTC. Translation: CASRLPLGVGEQYF.